This T cell receptor beta chain was retrieved from a study of blood T cells in healthy people across ages (dated by TCRdb to the mid-2010s). Background on the whole study: Template switching captured roughly one uniquely barcoded TCR beta cDNA molecule per two T cells in model experiments. The donors were split into four age groups: young (average about 15 years), middle-aged (about 40), aged (62) and long-lived (approximately 89). Using the same blood draw, the study looked at two additional independent replicas of 1 million unique cDNA reads for two donors, one aged 18 to 29 and the other aged 80 or older. Age-related changes in TCR beta repertoire diversity were measured in the study by deep sequencing normalized with unique cDNA molecular identifiers. To avoid experimental bias, donors of different ages were spread randomly across the sequencing lanes.

Systemically healthy Caucasian individuals from Russia, 35 to 50 in total and aged roughly 6 to 95 years, were included as donors. Ten milliliters of peripheral blood were drawn from each donor into EDTA-treated Vacutainer tubes. Ficoll-Paque density-gradient centrifugation was used to isolate PBMCs, with at least 6.5 million per sample. Trizol reagent was used to extract total RNA from the PBMCs, yielding at least 5.5 micrograms per sample. For every donor, an aliquot of PBMCs went through flow cytometry to measure the percentages of naive CD45RAhigh/CD27high T cells. Library preparation used 5' RACE. TCRdb lists the instrument as Illumina HiSeq 2500. The second PCR ran for about 6 to 12 cycles and used a J-beta primer mix along with a sample-barcoded 5' primer. A unique molecular identifier was introduced onto each TCR beta cDNA molecule by a template-switch 5' adaptor carrying 12 random nucleotides. Each sample yielded at least 3 million CDR3-containing paired-end reads. First-strand cDNA synthesis was performed from all RNA using the Mint cDNA synthesis kit, with priming by a TRBC-specific oligonucleotide. Following uracil-DNA glycosylase treatment, a first 18-cycle PCR with universal primers M1SS and BC2_uni_R was performed on all cDNA. The source study handled its data this way. Normalization of each sample was performed by random selection of 1 million high-quality reads, each carrying a distinct molecular identifier. Instead of being binned into consensus sequences, reads that shared molecular identifiers were thrown out. MiTCR, set to a Q25 quality threshold and the strictest error-elimination algorithm, was used for CDR3 identification, clonotype clustering and error correction. Lower-bound total TCR beta diversity was estimated with a nonparametric unseen species model using Euler transformation. TCRdb reworked the public reads: Q25 trimming with fastp, MiXCR clone assembly, productive beta chains retained. A single entry per CDR3 protein holds the most common genes and DNA from its merged rows. TCRdb, not the authors, supplied the V and J calls. This sample has 550,000 to 750,000 distinct CDR3 sequences in its table, and 20% to 25% of those were observed once. Clones ranked in the top ten supply roughly 3.7% of the sample.

The CDR3 contains 15 residues, cysteine and phenylalanine counted. The entry retains the CDR3 DNA only, 45 bases that are in frame from base 1. The germline V gene encodes CDR1 MGHRA and CDR2 YSYEKL. Unmatched junction bases come to 2, with V trimmed by 1 base and J by 6 bases. The paper as a whole reports these results and caveats: The long-lived group showed more naive CD4+ T cells, fewer expanded clones and increased TCR diversity than the aged group, suggesting age selection. Because the CMV infection status of the donors was unknown, age-related changes in expanded clonotypes may potentially have been confounded. Since profiling was done on bulk unsorted PBMCs, naive and antigen-experienced compartments could not be conclusively compared. Observed TCR beta diversity correlated strongly with the percentage of naive T cells measured by flow cytometry. Estimates of total diversity based on one million sequenced T cells were regarded as lower bounds and as underestimates. Observed TCR beta diversity per million T cells fell roughly linearly with age, and a significant reduction was already apparent by age about 38.

Concerning this clonotype itself: Its recognized antigen is unknown. No quality values exist for individual bases; no much larger clone is one base distant.

The sample comprised blood. The sequence was collected from a man between 70 and 80 years old in good health. This chain joins TRBV4-1 to TRBJ1-4, with 10 bases aligning to TRBD1. DNA sequence: TGCGCCAGCAGCCAAGTCGGGACAGGGGATGAAAAACTGTTTTTT. This encodes CASSQVGTGDEKLFF.